The next 23 T cell receptor beta chains were all read from a single sample in a study of T cell repertoires in cytomegalovirus infection. TCRdb reanalysed the reads using MiXCR and keeps one entry per CDR3 protein. The table records about 310,000 distinct CDR3 sequences, 15% to 20% of them present only once. Specimen: PBMCs. Every receptor here comes from a human donor in good health (CMV status not recorded). Some clones in this sample may be carry-over from other donors' samples.

In this sample, this clonotype turned up a few times. The V call is TRBV4-2, the J call TRBJ2-5; TRBD2 aligns across 7 bases. Germline V gene data show CDR1 as LGHNA and CDR2 as YNFKEQ. V shed 4 bases and J 5 bases; nucleotides not matched to a gene: 4. This CDR3 comprises 13 residues. The CDR3 here is CASSPLGGETQYF. CDR3 DNA: TGTGCCAGCAGCCCCCTCGGGGGGGAGACCCAGTACTTC.

This chain joins TRBV29-1 and TRBJ2-7; D is unclear. The CDR3 consists of 11 residues. The germline V and J ends were trimmed by 7 bases and 5 bases, with 12 bases remaining between them. CDR1 is SQVTM and CDR2 is ANQGSEA in the germline V gene. This CDR3 reads CSAGNVNEQYF. The CDR3 nucleotides are TGCAGCGCTGGGAATGTCAACGAGCAGTACTTC.

The chain uses TRBV4-2 and TRBJ1-1; D is perhaps TRBD1 (5 bases). CDR1 is LGHNA, CDR2 YNFKEQ, per germline. Between the trimmed V and J ends, which lost 0 bases and 11 bases, there was a span of 13 bases. CDR3 size: 13 residues. CDR3 nucleotide sequence: TGTGCCAGCAGCCAAGATCTAGGCGAGGGGGCTTTCTTT. It translates to CASSQDLGEGAFF.

This clonotype was counted at least ten times. J is TRBJ2-1 and V is TRBV7-9, with 7 positions matching TRBD1. This CDR3 is built from 16 residues. V gave up 5 bases and J gave up 2 bases; unmatched junction bases: 9. CDR1 is SEHNR, CDR2 FQNEAQ, per germline (reference sequence). CDR3 sequence reads: CASSVGQAGAYNEQFF. DNA of the CDR3: TGTGCCAGCAGCGTAGGACAGGCTGGAGCCTACAATGAGCAGTTCTTC.

This clonotype was seen many times. The rearrangement joins TRBV4-1 to TRBJ2-4, with 8 bases aligning to TRBD2. This CDR3 contains 18 residues. CDR1 is MGHRA and CDR2 is YSYEKL in the germline V gene. The trim removed 3 bases at V and 6 bases at J, leaving 16 bases unmatched. The CDR3 loop reads CASSHRPWRGVSGNIQYF. DNA of the CDR3: TGCGCCAGCAGCCACCGGCCTTGGCGGGGGGTTTCAGGAAACATTCAGTACTTC.

The chain employs TRBV5-4 and TRBJ2-3, with 8 bases aligning to TRBD2. Losses at the gene ends were 0 bases for V and 4 bases for J; bases not matched to a gene: 10. Per germline, CDR1 SGHNT and CDR2 YYREEE (reference sequence). This CDR3 comprises 17 residues. The DNA of the CDR3 is TGTGCCAGCAGCTTGGGTCTTGAGCGGGGGAGCGCAGATACGCAGTATTTT. This gives the protein CASSLGLERGSADTQYF.

This clonotype occurred many times. The V and J genes are TRBV7-9 and TRBJ2-1; TRBD2 agrees at 10 bases. This CDR3 is 16 amino acids long. The V and J ends lost 5 bases and 2 bases, in that order; junction bases with no gene match: 6. Germline V gene lookup returns CDR1 SEHNR and CDR2 FQNEAQ (reference sequence). The DNA for the CDR3 is TGTGCCAGCAGCCTTCGAGCGGGGGGGACCTACAATGAGCAGTTCTTC. Translation: CASSLRAGGTYNEQFF. Based on the CDR3 plus reference TRBV7-9 and TRBJ2-1, the full variable domain is DTGVSQNPRHKITKRGQNVTFRCDPISEHNRLYWYRQTLGQGPEFLTYFQNEAQLEKSRLLSDRFSAERPKGSFSTLEIQRTEQGDSAMYLCASSLRAGGTYNEQFFGPGTRLTVL.

This clonotype was seen a few times. V and J are TRBV19 and TRBJ2-1, with unresolved D. The CDR3 length is 13 residues. The germline gives CDR1 LNHDA, CDR2 SQIVND (reference sequence). Trimming left V 7 bases short and J 0 bases short, with 7 bases between. CDR3 protein: CASNSLSYNEQFF. The CDR3 region has the DNA TGTGCCAGTAACAGCCTCTCCTACAATGAGCAGTTCTTC. Supplemented by reference TRBV19 and TRBJ2-1, the full variable domain reads DGGITQSPKYLFRKEGQNVTLSCEQNLNHDAMYWYRQDPGQGLRLIYYSQIVNDFQKGDIAEGYSVSREKKESFPLTVTSAQKNPTAFYLCASNSLSYNEQFFGPGTRLTVL.

The rearrangement links TRBV7-6 to TRBJ2-5; 12 bases are a match to TRBD1. Looked up from germline, CDR1 is SGHVS and CDR2 is FNYEAQ. The CDR3 is 14 amino acids. V shed 8 bases, J shed 11 bases, and the junction held 12 bases outside the gene matches. CDR3 sequence reads: CASGTSGTGGLQYF. DNA for the CDR3: TGTGCCAGCGGAACCTCCGGGACAGGGGGCTTGCAGTACTTC.

CDR3 DNA sequence: TGTGCCAGCAGTCTACCGGGGGGTAGCGGGGGAGCACATCAAAGCACAGATACGCAGTATTTT. Amino acid sequence: CASSLPGGSGGAHQSTDTQYF. This rearrangement joins TRBV28 to TRBJ2-3, with 9 bases matching TRBD2. The CDR3 covers 21 residues. V shed 5 bases and J 0 bases; nucleotides not matched to a gene: 21. Germline loops: CDR1 MDHEN, CDR2 SYDVKM.

CDR3 region: CASSQSAGVSTDTQYF. CDR3 nucleotide sequence: TGTGCCAGCAGTCAGTCAGCAGGGGTGAGCACAGATACGCAGTATTTT. The V and J genes are TRBV4-2 and TRBJ2-3, with D perhaps TRBD1 (6 bases). This CDR3 region has 16 residues. Between the trimmed V and J ends, which lost 6 bases and 0 bases, there was a span of 16 bases. Germline loops: CDR1 LGHNA, CDR2 YNFKEQ.

This clonotype showed up many times. In DNA form, the CDR3 reads TGTGCCAGCAGCTTTAAAGCGGGGGGTAGTTCAGATACGCAGTATTTT. Translating gives CASSFKAGGSSDTQYF. V gene TRBV7-6 combines with J gene TRBJ2-3; 9 positions match TRBD2. Unmatched junction bases numbered 8, after V lost 3 bases and J lost 4 bases. CDR1 SGHVS and CDR2 FNYEAQ come from the germline V gene. The CDR3 runs to 16 residues.

This chain joins TRBV20-1 and TRBJ2-5, with TRBD2 identical over 8 bases. Germline V gene sequence: CDR1 DFQATT, CDR2 SNEGSKA (reference sequence). The V gene end was trimmed by 1 base and the J gene end by 6 bases; junction bases not matched to a gene: 13. The CDR3 extends over 16 amino acids. CDR3 DNA sequence: TGCAGTGCTAGAGCGGGCGGGGGGTACCATCCGCAGACCCAGTACTTC. It yields the protein CSARAGGGYHPQTQYF.

The chain combines TRBV20-1 with TRBJ2-5; 9 bases line up with TRBD1. The V gene end was trimmed by 6 bases and the J gene end by 1 base; junction bases not matched to a gene: 6. CDR1 and CDR2 (germline): DFQATT, SNEGSKA (reference sequence). This CDR3 is built from 14 residues. The DNA for the CDR3 is TGCAGTGCCACCGGGACAGGGATCCAAGAGACCCAGTACTTC. The encoded protein is CSATGTGIQETQYF.

The V gene is TRBV7-6, the J gene TRBJ2-1; unclear D gene. Germline V CDR1 and CDR2: SGHVS, FNYEAQ. CDR3 length equals 14 residues. V was clipped by 5 bases and J by 7 bases, with 15 bases between them. Here the CDR3 reads CASSASPVGNEQFF. As DNA, the CDR3 is TGTGCCAGCAGCGCCAGCCCAGTGGGGAATGAGCAGTTCTTC. The complete variable domain, with remaining parts taken from reference TRBV7-6 and TRBJ2-1, reads GAGVSQSPRYKVTKRGQDVALRCDPISGHVSLYWYRQALGQGPEFLTYFNYEAQQDKSGLPNDRFSAERPEGSISTLTIQRTEQRDSAMYRCASSASPVGNEQFFGPGTRLTVL.

This clonotype was counted only a few times. The chain employs TRBV20-1 and TRBJ2-1; D is unclear. V was shortened by 7 bases and J by 0 bases, with 10 bases between the two germline ends. CDR1 is DFQATT, CDR2 SNEGSKA, per germline (reference sequence). The length of the CDR3 is 13 residues. CDR3 residues: CSGAPSSYNEQFF. CDR3 in DNA: TGCAGTGGGGCTCCCAGCTCCTACAATGAGCAGTTCTTC.

This clonotype occurred a few times. This chain uses TRBV5-6 with TRBJ2-2; unclear D gene. CDR3 length: 15 residues. Germline CDR1 and CDR2: SGHDT and YYEEEE. The germline V and J ends were trimmed by 0 bases and 5 bases, with 11 bases remaining between them. The CDR3 DNA sequence: TGTGCCAGCAGCTTGGTCGCGGAACCGACCGGGGAGCTGTTTTTT. Protein sequence: CASSLVAEPTGELFF.

This clonotype was picked up a small number of times. V usage is TRBV10-3 and J usage is TRBJ1-5; D unresolved. CDR1 and CDR2 (germline): ENHRY, SYGVKD. This CDR3 comprises 12 residues. Trimming took off 3 bases at V and 6 bases at J, with 6 bases between the two ends. The CDR3 protein is CAISEGSQPQHF. The CDR3 DNA reads as TGTGCCATCAGTGAAGGGAGTCAGCCCCAGCATTTT.

CDR3 in amino acids: CASSLSPRVTEAFF. The CDR3 region has the DNA TGTGCCAGCAGCTTAAGTCCAAGGGTTACTGAAGCTTTCTTT. This chain links TRBV7-3 with TRBJ1-1; D not resolved. Germline V lookup: CDR1 SGHTA, CDR2 FQGTGA. V shed 1 base and J shed 5 bases, with 11 bases lying between them. The length of the CDR3 is 14 residues.

This clonotype was counted only a few times. This chain links TRBV6-2 or TRBV6-3 with TRBJ2-1; TRBD1 matches at 7 bases. CDR3 length equals 15 residues. V shed 6 bases and J 5 bases; nucleotides not matched to a gene: 10. Germline CDR1 and CDR2: MNHEY and SVGEGT. In DNA, the CDR3 is TGTGCCAGCAGCCCACAGGGGCTCGGAGACAATGAGCAGTTCTTC. Its translation is CASSPQGLGDNEQFF.

This chain uses TRBV11-2 with TRBJ2-4, with 7 nucleotides matching TRBD1. Germline CDR1 and CDR2: SGHAT and FQNNGV. The J segment lost 0 bases and the V segment lost 5 bases, leaving 16 bases of the junction unmatched. The CDR3 is 19 residues long. The CDR3 sequence is CASSAPKPDREKAKNIQYF. CDR3 sequence (DNA): TGTGCCAGCAGCGCGCCAAAACCTGACAGGGAAAAAGCCAAAAACATTCAGTACTTC.

This clonotype was seen more than once but under ten times. This chain connects TRBV28 to TRBJ1-1; a possible D gene is TRBD1 (5 bases). Per the germline V gene, CDR1 is MDHEN and CDR2 is SYDVKM. This CDR3 is 15 amino acids long. Trimming removed 3 bases from V and 4 bases from J, with 15 bases in between. The CDR3 is CASSFWDRSSTEAFF. CDR3 bases: TGTGCCAGCAGTTTTTGGGACCGTTCGAGCACTGAAGCTTTCTTT. Full variable domain (rest looked up from reference TRBV28 and TRBJ1-1): DVKVTQSSRYLVKRTGEKVFLECVQDMDHENMFWYRQDPGLGLRLIYFSYDVKMKEKGDIPEGYSVSREKKERFSLILESASTNQTSMYLCASSFWDRSSTEAFFGQGTRLTVV.

V is TRBV20-1 and J is TRBJ2-1, with D possibly matching TRBD1 (6 bases). Trimming cost V 5 bases and J 7 bases, with 12 bases left between them. This CDR3 has 12 residues. Germline CDR1 reads DFQATT; CDR2 reads SNEGSKA (reference sequence). The CDR3 sequence: CSAYRESNEQFF. CDR3 bases: TGCAGTGCTTACAGGGAATCTAATGAGCAGTTCTTC.